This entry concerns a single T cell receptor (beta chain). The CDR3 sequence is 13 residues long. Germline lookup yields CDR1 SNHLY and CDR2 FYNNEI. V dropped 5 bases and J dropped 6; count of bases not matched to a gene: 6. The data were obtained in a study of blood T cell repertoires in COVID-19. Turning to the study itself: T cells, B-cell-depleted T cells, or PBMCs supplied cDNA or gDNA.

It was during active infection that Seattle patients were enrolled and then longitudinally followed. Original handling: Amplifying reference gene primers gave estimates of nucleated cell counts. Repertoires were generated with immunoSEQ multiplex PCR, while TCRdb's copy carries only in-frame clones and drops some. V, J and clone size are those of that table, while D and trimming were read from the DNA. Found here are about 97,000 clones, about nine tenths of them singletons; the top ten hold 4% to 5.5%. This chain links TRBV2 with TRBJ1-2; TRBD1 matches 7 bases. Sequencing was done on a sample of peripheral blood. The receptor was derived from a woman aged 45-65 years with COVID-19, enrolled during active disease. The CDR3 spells CASSFRGADGYTF. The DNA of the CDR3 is TGTGCCAGCAGTTTCAGGGGGGCAGATGGCTACACCTTC.